Shown below are 8 T cell receptor beta chains from a single sample sequenced in a study of B cell selection in AIRE deficiency. Sorted regulatory T cells were CD4-positive, CD25-high and CD127-low or negative. The assay was immunoSEQ multiplex PCR, and TCRdb's table has in-frame clones only and misses some. The sample carries about 18,000 clones, roughly 91% recorded once. Material: CD4+CD25+ Tregs sorted from PBMCs. Receptor source: a human donor in good health.

This chain uses TRBV6-5 with TRBJ1-6; 9 bases match TRBD1. In germline, CDR1 is MNHEY, CDR2 SVGAGI. V was pared by 0 bases and J by 7 bases, with 4 bases of the junction left unmatched. The CDR3 totals 16 residues. CDR3 in amino acids: CASSYSLGTGNSPLHF. As DNA, the CDR3 is TGTGCCAGCAGTTACTCGCTCGGGACAGGGAATTCACCCCTCCACTTT.

The V gene is TRBV7-3, the J gene TRBJ1-6; no clear D. Germline V lookup: CDR1 SGHTA, CDR2 FQGTGA. The CDR3 consists of 13 residues. Trimming left V 2 bases short and J 8 bases short, with 7 bases between. CDR3 in DNA: TGTGCCAGCAGCTTAGACACTGATTCACCCCTCCACTTT. As protein: CASSLDTDSPLHF.

V usage is TRBV21-1 and J usage is TRBJ2-3; TRBD1, the table's D call, was not compared with the DNA. TRBV21-1 is a recognized pseudogene. The CDR3 has 17 residues. CDR3 nucleotide sequence: TGTGCCAGCAGCCCGCCCGGGGACACCCAGTTCACAGATACGCAGTATTTT. This encodes CASSPPGDTQFTDTQYF.

The chain is built from TRBV7-9 and TRBJ1-6, with D possibly TRBD1 on 5 matching bases. CDR3 length: 14 amino acids. Germline lookup yields CDR1 SEHNR and CDR2 FQNEAQ (reference sequence). V was cut by 5 bases and J by 14 bases, with 19 bases left in between. In DNA, the CDR3 is TGTGCCAGCAGCCCCCTTTGGGGGGGTTCGGCCCTCCACTTT. It codes for CASSPLWGGSALHF.

This sequence joins TRBV5-1 and TRBJ1-1, with 10 bases aligning to TRBD1. CDR1 and CDR2 from the germline V gene are SGHRS and YFSETQ. The CDR3 spans 17 residues. Trimming cost V 1 base and J 6 bases; bases outside gene matches: 12. Here the CDR3 DNA reads TGCGCCAGCAGCTTGAGGGGGTGGGACAGGGGTACCGCTGAAGCTTTCTTT. This sequence encodes CASSLRGWDRGTAEAFF.

The rearrangement uses TRBV19 and TRBJ2-3; 11 bases fit TRBD2. The CDR3 is made up of 16 amino acids. Germline CDR1 reads LNHDA; CDR2 reads SQIVND (reference sequence). V lost 7 bases to trimming and J lost 4 bases; unmatched junction nucleotides: 10. The CDR3 region has the DNA TGTGCCAGTACGCGAATAGCGGGAGGGCCCCCAGATACGCAGTATTTT. Residues: CASTRIAGGPPDTQYF. Looking up the rest from reference TRBV19 and TRBJ2-3 gives the full variable domain: DGGITQSPKYLFRKEGQNVTLSCEQNLNHDAMYWYRQDPGQGLRLIYYSQIVNDFQKGDIAEGYSVSREKKESFPLTVTSAQKNPTAFYLCASTRIAGGPPDTQYFGPGTRLTVL.

The chain couples TRBV7-2 to TRBJ2-1; D may be TRBD1 (6 bases). CDR3 size: 16 residues. V dropped 5 bases and J dropped 0 bases, with 14 bases sitting between them. CDR1 is SGHTA, CDR2 FQGNSA, per germline. CDR3 in DNA: TGTGCCAGCAGCCTGCGGACAGTGACCTCCTACAATGAGCAGTTCTTC. Its protein is CASSLRTVTSYNEQFF.

This chain connects TRBV28 to TRBJ2-7; D remains unclear. Trimming took off 5 bases at V and 2 bases at J, with 13 bases between the two ends. The length of the CDR3 is 14 residues. Germline values: CDR1 MDHEN, CDR2 SYDVKM. The CDR3 sequence is CASSLIGQAYEQYF. In DNA, the CDR3 is TGTGCCAGCAGTCTCATCGGGCAGGCCTACGAGCAGTACTTC.